The 16 T cell receptor beta chains presented below share a single source sample, sequenced in a study of cytomegalovirus exposure and HLA in healthy donors. Primers for the PCR totalled 60 Vbeta and 13 Jbeta. Measured with immunoSEQ multiplex PCR; TCRdb has only the in-frame clones, and not every one. The sample lists 65,000 to 90,000 clones, just under 80% seen once, with roughly 8.9% in the top ten. The sample was PBMCs. Receptors originate from a woman between 40 and 50 years old in good health and CMV-seropositive.

V and J are TRBV28 and TRBJ2-1; 8 nucleotides align to TRBD2. This CDR3 spans 17 amino acids. Trimming at V came to 2 bases and at J to 0 bases, leaving 6 bases not matched to a gene. Per germline, CDR1 MDHEN and CDR2 SYDVKM. CDR3 nucleotides: TGTGCCAGCAGTTTAAGTGTTAGCGGGGACTCCTACAATGAGCAGTTCTTC. It specifies CASSLSVSGDSYNEQFF.

V is TRBV28 and J is TRBJ1-1, with TRBD1 matching 7 bases. Germline CDR1 reads MDHEN; CDR2 reads SYDVKM. V lost 6 bases and J lost 4; bases outside the gene matches: 14. CDR3 length: 16 residues. The CDR3 is CASSPQTGTSRTEAFF. The CDR3 coding sequence is TGTGCCAGCAGCCCTCAGACAGGGACGAGTCGCACTGAAGCTTTCTTT. Full variable domain (remainder filled in from reference TRBV28 and TRBJ1-1): DVKVTQSSRYLVKRTGEKVFLECVQDMDHENMFWYRQDPGLGLRLIYFSYDVKMKEKGDIPEGYSVSREKKERFSLILESASTNQTSMYLCASSPQTGTSRTEAFFGQGTRLTVV.

This chain links TRBV9 with TRBJ2-1; perhaps TRBD2 as D (6 bases). The ends were cut back, 0 bases at V and 4 bases at J, with 11 bases in the middle. Germline CDR1 SGDLS, CDR2 YYNGEE. This CDR3 has 15 amino acids. The CDR3 coding sequence is TGTGCCAGCAGCGTAGCACCGGGGGATTACAATGAGCAGTTCTTC. Protein product: CASSVAPGDYNEQFF.

The chain uses TRBV6-5 and TRBJ1-5; 7 bases match TRBD1. Germline CDR1 is MNHEY and CDR2 is SVGAGI. V lost 6 bases to trimming and J lost 6 bases; unmatched junction nucleotides: 5. There are 13 residues in the CDR3. The CDR3 sequence: CASSTTGTQPQHF. The DNA for the CDR3 is TGTGCCAGCAGCACGACAGGGACTCAGCCCCAGCATTTT.

This sequence joins TRBV7-2 and TRBJ2-1, with D possibly TRBD1 on 6 matching bases. V lost 5 bases to trimming and J lost 8 bases, with 10 bases between them. Germline loops: CDR1 SGHTA, CDR2 FQGNSA. The CDR3 length is 12 residues. CDR3 coding DNA: TGTGCCAGCAGCGCAACAGGGTATGAGCAGTTCTTC. Protein product: CASSATGYEQFF. Supplemented by reference TRBV7-2 and TRBJ2-1, the full variable domain reads GAGVSQSPSNKVTEKGKDVELRCDPISGHTALYWYRQSLGQGLEFLIYFQGNSAPDKSGLPSDRFSAERTGGSVSTLTIQRTQQEDSAVYLCASSATGYEQFFGPGTRLTVL.

This clone occurred a few times. The genes are TRBV11-3 and TRBJ1-6; a possible D gene is TRBD1 (5 bases). V lost 10 bases and J lost 0, with 13 bases in between. The CDR3 has 15 residues. Germline V CDR1 and CDR2: SGHNT, YENEEA. The CDR3 loop is CATCPGGSYNSPLHF. The CDR3 DNA is TGTGCCACGTGCCCCGGGGGCTCCTATAATTCACCCCTCCACTTT.

V and J are TRBV19 and TRBJ2-7; TRBD1 aligns across 8 bases. This CDR3 is built from 14 residues. Germline-derived CDR1 and CDR2 are LNHDA and SQIVND (reference sequence). Trimming cost V 5 bases and J 3 bases; bases outside gene matches: 6. In nucleotides, the CDR3 is TGTGCCAGTAGTGCGAGGACAGGGTTCTACGAGCAGTACTTC. Translating gives CASSARTGFYEQYF.

V is TRBV5-1 and J is TRBJ2-1, with D maybe TRBD1 (5 bases). Germline assignment: CDR1 SGHRS and CDR2 YFSETQ. This CDR3 is built from 13 residues. V was shortened by 4 bases and J by 8 bases, with 13 bases between the two germline ends. This chain's CDR3 is CASSVPRADEQFF. CDR3 nucleotide sequence: TGCGCCAGCAGCGTGCCCAGGGCGGATGAGCAGTTCTTC. Using reference TRBV5-1 and TRBJ2-1 for the parts outside the CDR3, the full variable domain is KAGVTQTPRYLIKTRGQQVTLSCSPISGHRSVSWYQQTPGQGLQFLFEYFSETQRNKGNFPGRFSGRQFSNSRSEMNVSTLELGDSALYLCASSVPRADEQFFGPGTRLTVL.

V usage is TRBV6-5 and J usage is TRBJ2-3; no clear D. The CDR3 is made up of 12 amino acids. V dropped 4 bases and J dropped 4 bases, with 6 bases sitting between them. Looked up from germline, CDR1 is MNHEY and CDR2 is SVGAGI. CDR3 loop: CASSSPADTQYF. CDR3 coding DNA: TGTGCCAGCAGTTCACCAGCAGATACGCAGTATTTT.

The chain uses TRBV2 and TRBJ2-7; 9 bases line up with TRBD1. This CDR3 spans 16 amino acids. With V trimmed by 5 bases and J by 0 bases, 8 bases remained unmatched. Germline V gene sequence: CDR1 SNHLY, CDR2 FYNNEI. CDR3 sequence reads: CASSTGQGEFSYEQYF. CDR3 coding DNA: TGTGCCAGCAGTACGGGACAGGGCGAGTTCTCCTACGAGCAGTACTTC.

The chain carries TRBV5-1 and TRBJ2-7; 7 positions match TRBD1. V lost 7 bases to trimming and J lost 1 base; unmatched junction nucleotides: 2. Per the germline V gene, CDR1 is SGHRS and CDR2 is YFSETQ. The CDR3 spans 12 residues. CDR3 sequence: CASRDSSYEQYF. The CDR3 coding sequence is TGCGCCAGCCGGGACAGTTCCTACGAGCAGTACTTC.

The V gene is TRBV5-8, the J gene TRBJ2-3, with 7 nucleotides matching TRBD1. Per germline, CDR1 SGHTS and CDR2 YDEGEE. The CDR3 loop spans 16 amino acids. After removal of 10 bases from V and 3 bases from J, the junction contained 17 bases not matched to a gene. The CDR3 region has the DNA TGTGCCTCCCTGGGCAGGGGGAGTGTATGGACAGATACGCAGTATTTT. Translation gives CASLGRGSVWTDTQYF. The variable domain in full, completed from reference TRBV5-8 and TRBJ2-3, reads EAGVTQSPTHLIKTRGQQATLRCSPISGHTSVYWYQQALGLGLQFLLWYDEGEERNRGNFPPRFSGRQFPNYSSELNVNALELEDSALYLCASLGRGSVWTDTQYFGPGTRLTVL.

The rearrangement links TRBV4-2 to TRBJ2-3, with 8 bases fitting TRBD2. Germline V gives CDR1 LGHNA, CDR2 YNFKEQ. With 1 base clipped from V and 1 base from J, the junction kept 13 bases outside the gene matches. The CDR3 totals 19 residues. The CDR3 DNA sequence: TGTGCCAGCAGCCAAGGGTTACTAGCGGCCGTAGAGGGCACAGATACGCAGTATTTT. Protein product: CASSQGLLAAVEGTDTQYF.

The chain employs TRBV6-1 and TRBJ1-2; 9 bases agree with TRBD1. The V segment lost 10 bases and the J segment 4 bases; nucleotides outside the gene matches: 4. The CDR3 loop spans 12 amino acids. Germline CDR1 reads MNHNS; CDR2 reads SASEGT. CDR3 loop: CATADRGYGYTF. The DNA for the CDR3 is TGTGCCACCGCGGACAGGGGCTATGGCTACACCTTC.

This clone appeared a single time. The chain joins TRBV7-9 to TRBJ2-7; the match to TRBD2 covers 10 bases. Losses at the gene ends were 5 bases for V and 5 bases for J; bases not matched to a gene: 15. Germline values: CDR1 SEHNR, CDR2 FQNEAQ (reference sequence). The CDR3 is made up of 17 amino acids. The chain's CDR3 is CASSPTAGGASRDEQYF. CDR3 in DNA: TGTGCCAGCAGCCCAACAGCGGGGGGGGCTTCGCGGGACGAGCAGTACTTC. The entire variable domain, with the rest obtained from reference TRBV7-9 and TRBJ2-7, is as follows: DTGVSQNPRHKITKRGQNVTFRCDPISEHNRLYWYRQTLGQGPEFLTYFQNEAQLEKSRLLSDRFSAERPKGSFSTLEIQRTEQGDSAMYLCASSPTAGGASRDEQYFGPGTRLTVT.

The gene calls are TRBV5-6 and TRBJ1-6; 10 bases align to TRBD1. Germline CDR1 SGHDT, CDR2 YYEEEE. Losses at the gene ends were 2 bases for V and 5 bases for J; bases not matched to a gene: 10. This CDR3 is 18 amino acids long. The DNA of the CDR3 is TGTGCCAGCAGCTTTCGACAGGGGGCTGTTCGTCATAATTCACCCCTCCACTTT. Translated: CASSFRQGAVRHNSPLHF.